The 17 T cell receptor beta chains below all came from one sample that was sequenced in a study of blood T cell repertoires in COVID-19. The data were produced by immunoSEQ multiplex PCR, yet TCRdb's version contains in-frame clones alone and is incomplete. This table has around 100,000 clones, about four fifths appearing once. The material sequenced was peripheral blood. The source is a man aged 55 to 70 with acute or convalescent COVID-19.

The CDR3: CASSPRQNLGTDTQYF. The CDR3 DNA reads TGTGCCAGCAGCCCCCGACAGAATCTGGGCACAGATACGCAGTATTTT. This chain uses TRBV9 with TRBJ2-3; a weak D match, TRBD1 (5 bases). V lost 4 bases, J lost 1 base, and 16 bases lay in between. The germline V gene has CDR1 SGDLS and CDR2 YYNGEE. CDR3 length equals 16 residues.

This rearrangement joins TRBV2 to TRBJ1-5; D call uncertain. V lost 6 bases and J 3 bases, leaving 9 bases between the germline ends. Germline CDR1 reads SNHLY; CDR2 reads FYNNEI. The CDR3 runs to 13 residues. The CDR3 is CASSVGDNQPQHF. In nucleotides, the CDR3 is TGTGCCAGCAGCGTCGGAGACAATCAGCCCCAGCATTTT.

Only a few counts were recorded for this clone. The rearrangement links TRBV28 to TRBJ1-5; 8 nucleotides agree with TRBD1. The CDR3 has 15 residues. V shed 3 bases, J shed 6 bases, and the junction held 7 bases outside the gene matches. Germline V gene data show CDR1 as MDHEN and CDR2 as SYDVKM. CDR3 coding DNA: TGTGCCAGCAGTTTCCAGGGGGCTGGGGGTCAGCCCCAGCATTTT. Amino acids: CASSFQGAGGQPQHF.

The V and J genes are TRBV3-1 (or the pseudogene TRBV3-2) and TRBJ1-6, with 8 bases fitting TRBD1. The CDR3 is made up of 17 amino acids. J was trimmed by 7 bases and V by 2 bases; bases with no gene match: 10. Germline CDR1 is LGHDT and CDR2 is YNNKEL (reference sequence). This CDR3 is CASSQPGTGRINSPLHF. In nucleotides, the CDR3 is TGTGCCAGCAGCCAACCGGGGACAGGAAGGATCAATTCACCCCTCCACTTT.

V is TRBV6-2 or TRBV6-3 and J is TRBJ2-7, with a possible D match to TRBD1 (6 bases). CDR3 size: 14 residues. Trimming removed 4 bases from V and 6 bases from J, with 16 bases in between. Germline-derived CDR1 and CDR2 are MNHEY and SVGEGT. The CDR3 region is CASSLTGSFSEQYF. CDR3 in DNA: TGTGCCAGCAGTTTAACAGGGAGTTTCTCCGAGCAGTACTTC.

The CDR3 nucleotides are TGTGCTAGTGGTCTGGGATGGGACAGGGGTTCACCCCTCCACTTT. Protein: CASGLGWDRGSPLHF. The chain uses TRBV12-5 and TRBJ1-6, with 10 nucleotides matching TRBD1. Germline CDR1 and CDR2: LGHNT and FRNRAP. With V trimmed by 5 bases and J by 9 bases, 7 bases remained unmatched. The length of the CDR3 is 15 residues.

V usage is TRBV5-6 and J usage is TRBJ1-2; D is perhaps TRBD1 (6 bases). V gave up 3 bases and J gave up 1 base, with 13 bases separating them. The germline gives CDR1 SGHDT, CDR2 YYEEEE. The length of the CDR3 is 15 residues. The CDR3 loop reads CASSYAPQGNYGYTF. CDR3 DNA sequence: TGTGCCAGCAGCTACGCACCACAGGGTAACTATGGCTACACCTTC.

V is TRBV6-5 and J is TRBJ1-6; 7 bases match TRBD1. The CDR3 sequence is 14 residues long. Losses at the gene ends were 7 bases for V and 8 bases for J; bases not matched to a gene: 8. CDR1 is MNHEY and CDR2 is SVGAGI in the germline V gene. The DNA of the CDR3 is TGTGCCAGCACCGGGACAGTTAGCGATTCACCCCTCCACTTT. Amino acids: CASTGTVSDSPLHF.

This clone is a singleton in its sample. The J gene is TRBJ2-7, the V gene TRBV29-1; possibly TRBD1 for D (6 bases). This CDR3 contains 14 residues. Germline CDR1 reads SQVTM; CDR2 reads ANQGSEA. The ends were cut back, 2 bases at V and 3 bases at J, with 14 bases in the middle. In DNA form, the CDR3 reads TGCAGCGTTGAATTAGCAGGGGTGGACTACGAGCAGTACTTC. It codes for CSVELAGVDYEQYF.

The chain couples TRBV6-5 to TRBJ2-2; 9 bases line up with TRBD2. CDR1 is MNHEY and CDR2 is SVGAGI in the germline V gene. Unmatched junction bases numbered 6, after V lost 2 bases and J lost 5 bases. The CDR3 sequence is 16 residues long. CDR3 sequence reads: CASSYALRGGTGELFF. CDR3 DNA: TGTGCCAGCAGTTACGCTCTGCGGGGGGGGACCGGGGAGCTGTTTTTT.

The J gene is TRBJ2-1, the V gene TRBV24-1, with D hard to call. The CDR3 is 13 amino acids. Trimming took 1 base from V and 4 from J, leaving 4 bases between them. Germline V gives CDR1 KGHDR, CDR2 SFDVKD. The chain's CDR3 is CATSDFQYNEQFF. The CDR3 bases are TGTGCCACCAGTGATTTCCAGTACAATGAGCAGTTCTTC.

This clone was counted only a few times. This chain connects TRBV2 to TRBJ2-1; D is possibly TRBD1 (5 bases). V lost 6 bases and J 4 bases, leaving 10 bases between the germline ends. The germline CDR1 and CDR2 sequences are SNHLY and FYNNEI. The CDR3 runs 13 residues. The CDR3 loop reads CASRTTGYNEQFF. The CDR3 region has the DNA TGTGCCAGCAGAACTACAGGATACAATGAGCAGTTCTTC.

The V and J genes are TRBV9 and TRBJ2-1; 7 nucleotides match TRBD2. Germline loops: CDR1 SGDLS, CDR2 YYNGEE. The CDR3 sequence is 16 residues long. With V trimmed by 0 bases and J by 2 bases, 5 bases remained unmatched. CDR3 in amino acids: CASSVGGRGTYNEQFF. CDR3 in DNA: TGTGCCAGCAGCGTAGGCGGGCGGGGGACCTACAATGAGCAGTTCTTC. Complete variable domain (other parts from reference TRBV9 and TRBJ2-1): DSGVTQTPKHLITATGQRVTLRCSPRSGDLSVYWYQQSLDQGLQFLIQYYNGEERAKGNILERFSAQQFPDLHSELNLSSLELGDSALYFCASSVGGRGTYNEQFFGPGTRLTVL.

The CDR3 DNA reads as TGTGCCAGCAGCCTAGGGAGGGCTCTGTTCTTC. It is translated as CASSLGRALFF. The chain recombines TRBV6-5 with TRBJ2-1; 7 nucleotides align to TRBD2. With 6 bases clipped from V and 15 bases from J, the junction kept 8 bases outside the gene matches. CDR1 MNHEY and CDR2 SVGAGI come from the germline V gene. The CDR3 is made up of 11 amino acids.

Concerning this clone itself: The sample contains more than one DNA sequence encoding this CDR3. CDR3 bases: TGTGCCAGCAGTGAGGGGCAGGGGGATCAGCCCCAGCATTTT. Translating it yields CASSEGQGDQPQHF. V is TRBV2 and J is TRBJ1-5; TRBD1 aligns across 7 bases. J gave up 5 bases and V 3 bases, and 4 bases lay outside the gene matches. Germline V gives CDR1 SNHLY, CDR2 FYNNEI. The CDR3 sequence is 14 residues long.

The V gene is TRBV24-1, the J gene TRBJ2-7, with TRBD1 identical over 8 bases. CDR1 is KGHDR, CDR2 SFDVKD, per germline. Germline trimming cut 2 bases from V and 2 bases from J; bases unmatched to any gene: 4. The CDR3 is 15 residues long. CDR3 in amino acids: CATSDSRTGTYEQYF. CDR3 nucleotide sequence: TGTGCCACCAGTGATTCGAGGACAGGGACCTACGAGCAGTACTTC.

On this clone: Other nucleotide sequences in the sample specify the same CDR3. The chain combines TRBV7-9 with TRBJ2-7; tentative D call: TRBD2 (8 bases). Per germline, CDR1 SEHNR and CDR2 FQNEAQ (reference sequence). The V gene lost 1 base and the J gene lost 2 bases, with 18 bases spanning the gap. The CDR3 is made up of 17 amino acids. CDR3 DNA sequence: TGTGCCAGCAGCTTAGTGGGTAGGGGGCGGGGGGCCTACGAGCAGTACTTC. Its translation: CASSLVGRGRGAYEQYF. Full variable domain (rest looked up from reference TRBV7-9 and TRBJ2-7): DTGVSQNPRHKITKRGQNVTFRCDPISEHNRLYWYRQTLGQGPEFLTYFQNEAQLEKSRLLSDRFSAERPKGSFSTLEIQRTEQGDSAMYLCASSLVGRGRGAYEQYFGPGTRLTVT.